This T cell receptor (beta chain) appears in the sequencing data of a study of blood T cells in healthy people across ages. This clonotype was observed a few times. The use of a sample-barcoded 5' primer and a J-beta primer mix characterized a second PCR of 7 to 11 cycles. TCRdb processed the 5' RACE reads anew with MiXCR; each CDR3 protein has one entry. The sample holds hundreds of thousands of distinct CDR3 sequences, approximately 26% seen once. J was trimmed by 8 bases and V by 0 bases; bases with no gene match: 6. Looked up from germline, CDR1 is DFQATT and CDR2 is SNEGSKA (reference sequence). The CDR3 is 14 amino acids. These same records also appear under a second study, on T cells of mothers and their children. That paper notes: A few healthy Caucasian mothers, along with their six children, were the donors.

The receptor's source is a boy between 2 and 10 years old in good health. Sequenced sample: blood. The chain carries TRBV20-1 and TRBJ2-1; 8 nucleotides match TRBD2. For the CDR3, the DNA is TGCAGTGCTAGAGATCCGGGGGGGCGGGATGAGCAGTTCTTC. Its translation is CSARDPGGRDEQFF.